Following are 26 T cell receptor beta chains from one sample sequenced in a study of cytomegalovirus exposure and HLA in healthy donors. Sequencing used immunoSEQ multiplex PCR; TCRdb keeps in-frame clones, though not all of them. This table holds about 250,000 clones, roughly 84% found once. The sequencing sample was made of PBMCs. The receptors come from a man aged 18 to 35 in good health and CMV-seropositive.

J is TRBJ2-7 and V is TRBV6-5, with D perhaps matching TRBD2 (7 bases). V gave up 9 bases and J gave up 0 bases, with 15 bases separating them. This CDR3 has 14 amino acids. Germline CDR1 reads MNHEY; CDR2 reads SVGAGI. This CDR3 is CASRWGGNSYEQYF. The CDR3 DNA sequence: TGTGCCAGTAGATGGGGGGGCAACTCCTACGAGCAGTACTTC.

The chain carries TRBV30 and TRBJ1-5, with unresolved D. Germline CDR1 GTSNPN, CDR2 SVGIG (reference sequence). The V end was cut by 0 bases, the J end by 4 bases, with 7 bases between. The length of the CDR3 is 13 residues. The CDR3 sequence is CAWSVQKNQPQHF. The CDR3 DNA follows: TGTGCCTGGAGTGTACAGAAGAATCAGCCCCAGCATTTT.

A remark on this clone: Other nucleotide sequences from this sample produce the same CDR3. This rearrangement joins TRBV28 to TRBJ2-7; D not resolved. Trimming removed 1 base from V and 0 bases from J, with 7 bases in between. The CDR3 totals 14 residues. Germline CDR1 reads MDHEN; CDR2 reads SYDVKM. The CDR3 region has the DNA TGTGCCAGCAGTTTATCGCGGAGCTCCTACGAGCAGTACTTC. It yields the protein CASSLSRSSYEQYF.

CDR3 region: CASSPQDSATNEKLFF. The DNA of the CDR3 is TGTGCCAGCAGCCCGCAAGACTCGGCAACTAATGAAAAACTGTTTTTT. The chain is built from TRBV7-6 and TRBJ1-4, with D unclear. CDR3 length: 16 residues. CDR1 SGHVS and CDR2 FNYEAQ come from the germline V gene. V dropped 5 bases and J dropped 0 bases, with 13 bases sitting between them.

Regarding this clone: Other DNA sequences in this specimen translate into the identical CDR3. V usage is TRBV7-9 and J usage is TRBJ2-7, with D perhaps matching TRBD1 or TRBD2 (5 bases each). V was pared by 0 bases and J by 3 bases, with 6 bases between. CDR1 and CDR2 (germline): SEHNR, FQNEAQ (reference sequence). The CDR3 is made up of 13 amino acids. The chain's CDR3 is CASSLAGVYEQYF. The CDR3 coding sequence is TGTGCCAGCAGCTTAGCGGGGGTCTACGAGCAGTACTTC.

The chain combines TRBV7-3 with TRBJ2-5; D not certain. The germline gives CDR1 SGHTA, CDR2 FQGTGA. The V end was cut by 5 bases, the J end by 5 bases, with 12 bases between. The CDR3 is 13 residues long. CDR3 in amino acids: CASSPTLGETQYF. CDR3 nucleotides: TGTGCCAGCAGCCCGACTCTGGGGGAGACCCAGTACTTC.

This sequence joins TRBV5-1 and TRBJ1-2; D unclear. V was cut by 2 bases and J by 5 bases, with 10 bases left in between. Germline V gives CDR1 SGHRS, CDR2 YFSETQ. The CDR3 is 13 amino acids. CDR3 protein: CASSLEGQYGYTF. The CDR3 nucleotides read TGCGCCAGCAGCTTAGAGGGCCAGTATGGCTACACCTTC.

This rearrangement joins TRBV5-1 to TRBJ1-2; a weak D match, TRBD1 (5 bases). V gave up 0 bases and J gave up 0 bases, with 9 bases separating them. There are 15 residues in the CDR3. Germline V gene data show CDR1 as SGHRS and CDR2 as YFSETQ. CDR3 sequence (DNA): TGCGCCAGCAGCTTGGTATCGGGGGCTAACTATGGCTACACCTTC. It specifies CASSLVSGANYGYTF.

In this sample, this clone turned up once. The genes are TRBV6-1 and TRBJ1-1; 9 bases line up with TRBD1. Germline CDR1 and CDR2: MNHNS and SASEGT. After removal of 4 bases from V and 0 bases from J, the junction contained 9 bases not matched to a gene. This CDR3 region has 17 residues. CDR3 region: CASSGWDRANMNTEAFF. CDR3 nucleotides: TGTGCCAGCAGTGGATGGGACAGGGCTAATATGAACACTGAAGCTTTCTTT.

In this sample, this clone turned up many times. This chain uses TRBV7-9 with TRBJ2-1; D is undetermined. CDR1 SEHNR and CDR2 FQNEAQ come from the germline V gene (reference sequence). There are 17 residues in the CDR3. Between the trimmed V and J ends, which lost 5 bases and 0 bases, there was a span of 17 bases. The CDR3 reads CASSPKLQLSSYNEQFF. In nucleotides, the CDR3 is TGTGCCAGCAGCCCCAAACTACAGCTGAGCTCCTACAATGAGCAGTTCTTC.

This clone showed up just once. The V gene is TRBV28, the J gene TRBJ1-1; perhaps TRBD1 as D (5 bases). The germline V and J ends were trimmed by 5 bases and 8 bases, with 12 bases remaining between them. Per germline, CDR1 MDHEN and CDR2 SYDVKM. This CDR3 has 12 residues. In DNA, the CDR3 is TGTGCCAGCAGTAAACAGGAGCCCGAAGCTTTCTTT. The encoded protein is CASSKQEPEAFF.

The J gene is TRBJ2-1, the V gene TRBV6-1; 7 positions match TRBD2. This CDR3 region has 17 residues. Unmatched junction bases numbered 11, after V lost 4 bases and J lost 2 bases. Germline V gives CDR1 MNHNS, CDR2 SASEGT. The CDR3 DNA follows: TGTGCCAGCAGTGTTAGCATAGGCGGGAGTACCTACAATGAGCAGTTCTTC. Its translation: CASSVSIGGSTYNEQFF.

This clone has a single count. The V call is TRBV27, the J call TRBJ2-7, with 7 bases lining up with TRBD1. V lost 4 bases and J lost 5; bases outside the gene matches: 11. Germline CDR1 MNHEY, CDR2 SMNVEV (reference sequence). This CDR3 is built from 15 residues. This chain's CDR3 is CASSSIGGGLDEQYF. DNA of the CDR3: TGTGCCAGCAGTTCCATAGGGGGCGGGTTGGACGAGCAGTACTTC.

J is TRBJ2-4 and V is TRBV27, with D perhaps assigned TRBD1 or TRBD2 (7 bases each). V lost 10 bases, J lost 1 base, and 20 bases lay in between. Germline CDR1 and CDR2: MNHEY and SMNVEV (reference sequence). The CDR3 length is 16 residues. In DNA form, the CDR3 reads TGTGCCATCGATCGGGAGGACAGGCTGGCCAAAAACATTCAGTACTTC. Protein sequence: CAIDREDRLAKNIQYF.

The chain couples TRBV6-1 to TRBJ2-3; 7 bases map to TRBD2. After removal of 7 bases from V and 6 bases from J, the junction contained 13 bases not matched to a gene. The CDR3 extends over 15 amino acids. Germline CDR1 and CDR2: MNHNS and SASEGT. CDR3 loop: CASKLPGLPRDTQYF. In nucleotides, the CDR3 is TGTGCCAGCAAGCTTCCGGGACTACCTCGGGATACGCAGTATTTT.

The chain couples TRBV7-3 to TRBJ1-1, with 9 bases aligning to TRBD1. The CDR3 covers 14 residues. The V and J ends lost 4 bases and 3 bases, in that order; junction bases with no gene match: 3. The germline CDR1 and CDR2 sequences are SGHTA and FQGTGA. CDR3: CASSYRDRDTEAFF. DNA for the CDR3: TGTGCCAGCAGCTACCGGGACAGGGACACTGAAGCTTTCTTT. Filled out from reference TRBV7-3 and TRBJ1-1, the complete variable domain reads GAGVSQTPSNKVTEKGKYVELRCDPISGHTALYWYRQSLGQGPEFLIYFQGTGAADDSGLPNDRFFAVRPEGSVSTLKIQRTERGDSAVYLCASSYRDRDTEAFFGQGTRLTVV.

The chain joins TRBV20-1 to TRBJ2-1; no clear D. CDR1 and CDR2 from the germline V gene are DFQATT and SNEGSKA (reference sequence). Trimming left V 1 base short and J 10 bases short, with 2 bases between. The CDR3 loop spans 9 amino acids. The CDR3 loop is CSARAEQFF. In nucleotides, the CDR3 is TGCAGTGCTAGAGCCGAGCAGTTCTTC.

The V and J genes are TRBV5-8 and TRBJ2-7, with 8 bases lining up with TRBD2. The germline V gene has CDR1 SGHTS and CDR2 YDEGEE. This CDR3 spans 18 amino acids. After removal of 0 bases from V and 0 bases from J, the junction contained 11 bases not matched to a gene. Here the CDR3 DNA reads TGTGCCAGCAGCTTGGCCTTAGCGGGACCCCAGAGCTCCTACGAGCAGTACTTC. As protein: CASSLALAGPQSSYEQYF.

This CDR3 reads CASSYQGRAYNEQFF. Here the CDR3 DNA reads TGTGCCAGCAGTTATCAGGGTCGGGCCTACAATGAGCAGTTCTTC. The chain is built from TRBV6-6 and TRBJ2-1; D possibly corresponds to TRBD1 (5 bases). V was trimmed by 3 bases and J by 2 bases, leaving 11 bases between them. Germline V gene sequence: CDR1 MNHNY, CDR2 SVGAGI (reference sequence). This CDR3 comprises 15 residues.

Written as DNA, the CDR3 is TGTGCCTGGAGTCCTTGGACAGAGGGCCCGCAGTACTTC. As protein: CAWSPWTEGPQYF. The chain couples TRBV30 to TRBJ2-5; maybe TRBD1 (6 bases). Trimming left V 2 bases short and J 11 bases short, with 18 bases between. Germline V gene data show CDR1 as GTSNPN and CDR2 as SVGIG (reference sequence). The CDR3 covers 13 residues.

This clone was observed once. The gene calls are TRBV5-1 and TRBJ2-1, with D unresolved. The CDR3 length is 15 residues. Germline CDR1 and CDR2: SGHRS and YFSETQ. V shed 4 bases and J shed 6 bases, with 17 bases lying between them. The CDR3 reads CASSPEGRISNEQFF. The CDR3 DNA follows: TGCGCCAGCAGCCCCGAAGGTAGGATCTCCAATGAGCAGTTCTTC.

The chain is built from TRBV2 and TRBJ2-3; D is ambiguous. The CDR3 has 14 residues. The germline V and J ends were trimmed by 3 bases and 0 bases, with 7 bases remaining between them. Germline V gene sequence: CDR1 SNHLY, CDR2 FYNNEI. DNA of the CDR3: TGTGCCAGCAGTGAGGCTGCTAGCACAGATACGCAGTATTTT. Translation: CASSEAASTDTQYF.

V is TRBV4-2 and J is TRBJ2-7, with 8 bases aligning to TRBD2. V was clipped by 0 bases and J by 1 base; unmatched bases: 2. Looked up from germline, CDR1 is LGHNA and CDR2 is YNFKEQ. The CDR3 contains 15 residues. The CDR3 nucleotides are TGTGCCAGCAGCCAAGAGGGACTAGGGTCCTACGAGCAGTACTTC. As protein: CASSQEGLGSYEQYF.

The chain employs TRBV7-8 and TRBJ1-2, with D possibly matching TRBD1 (6 bases). Germline-derived CDR1 and CDR2 are SGHVS and FQNEAQ. Trimming pared 0 bases from V and 3 bases from J, leaving 17 bases between. This CDR3 has 17 amino acids. This chain's CDR3 is CASSLAYWSGDDYGYTF. CDR3 sequence (DNA): TGTGCCAGCAGCTTAGCATATTGGTCAGGGGACGACTATGGCTACACCTTC. The variable domain in full, completed from reference TRBV7-8 and TRBJ1-2, reads GAGVSQSPRYKVAKRGQDVALRCDPISGHVSLFWYQQALGQGPEFLTYFQNEAQLDKSGLPSDRFFAERPEGSVSTLKIQRTQQEDSAVYLCASSLAYWSGDDYGYTFGSGTRLTVV.

The CDR3 reads CASSLTERANYGYTF. CDR3 coding DNA: TGTGCCAGCAGCTTGACAGAAAGAGCTAACTATGGCTACACCTTC. The rearrangement uses TRBV5-6 and TRBJ1-2; D is unresolved. Germline loops: CDR1 SGHDT, CDR2 YYEEEE. The CDR3 contains 15 residues. The germline V and J ends were trimmed by 1 base and 0 bases, with 10 bases remaining between them.

This chain connects TRBV10-3 to TRBJ1-3; D is undetermined. Trimming stripped 0 bases from V and 0 bases from J, with 6 bases between. CDR3 length equals 15 residues. The V gene's germline CDR1 is ENHRY and CDR2 SYGVKD. The CDR3 DNA is TGTGCCATCAGTGAGTCAGTAGTCTCTGGAAACACCATATATTTT. Translation gives CAISESVVSGNTIYF.